One sample yielded the 27 T cell receptor beta chains listed below, sequenced in a study of T cells in pancreatic ductal adenocarcinoma (dated by TCRdb to about 2017). The selected pancreatic ductal adenocarcinoma patients had received surgery without neoadjuvant therapy. The library was obtained by the immunoSEQ multiplex PCR assay. Here the immuneACCESS table is served through TCRdb, limited to in-frame sequences with V and J called. Missing clones are a known gap in these copies; in checked studies unresolved V genes cover under half, and the rest lacks a known reason. Counted in this sample were roughly 100,000 clones; roughly 95% of them appeared once. The top ten clonotypes cover roughly 3.1% of the sample. The sample comprised PBMCs. All receptors derive from a human donor with pancreatic ductal adenocarcinoma.

This sequence joins TRBV28 and TRBJ2-7; 8 bases align to TRBD1. The J segment lost 7 bases and the V segment lost 6 bases, leaving 8 bases of the junction unmatched. Germline CDR1 and CDR2: MDHEN and SYDVKM. This CDR3 comprises 13 residues. DNA for the CDR3: TGTGCCAGCAGCCCAGGACAGGGTCGAGAGCAGTACTTC. Amino acids: CASSPGQGREQYF. The variable domain in full, with the rest retrieved from reference TRBV28 and TRBJ2-7, is DVKVTQSSRYLVKRTGEKVFLECVQDMDHENMFWYRQDPGLGLRLIYFSYDVKMKEKGDIPEGYSVSREKKERFSLILESASTNQTSMYLCASSPGQGREQYFGPGTRLTVT.

The chain recombines TRBV7-2 with TRBJ2-7; D ambiguous. V was shortened by 2 bases and J by 6 bases, with 8 bases between the two germline ends. In germline, CDR1 is SGHTA, CDR2 FQGNSA. The CDR3 runs 12 residues. This CDR3 reads CASSLLGREQYF. The CDR3 region has the DNA TGTGCCAGCAGCTTACTGGGCCGCGAGCAGTACTTC.

The chain couples TRBV30 to TRBJ2-3; 7 nucleotides agree with TRBD1. With 8 bases clipped from V and 2 bases from J, the junction kept 7 bases outside the gene matches. CDR1 and CDR2 (germline): GTSNPN, SVGIG (reference sequence). CDR3 length equals 13 residues. CDR3 nucleotide sequence: TGTGCCCGGGACAGTGATCCCACAGATACGCAGTATTTT. Encoded protein: CARDSDPTDTQYF.

J is TRBJ2-5 and V is TRBV4-3, with a tentative D call TRBD2 (6 bases). There are 15 residues in the CDR3. V lost 2 bases and J 2 bases, leaving 12 bases between the germline ends. Germline values: CDR1 LGHNA, CDR2 YSLEER. CDR3 residues: CASSQRPSEQETQYF. Written as DNA, the CDR3 is TGCGCCAGCAGCCAACGGCCTAGCGAACAAGAGACCCAGTACTTC.

The rearrangement links TRBV7-6 to TRBJ2-7, with 10 nucleotides matching TRBD2. V lost 3 bases, J lost 2 bases, and 13 bases stayed unmatched. The CDR3 contains 18 residues. CDR1 is SGHVS, CDR2 FNYEAQ, per germline. The CDR3 loop is CASSFQPALAGVPYEQYF. For the CDR3, the DNA is TGTGCCAGCAGCTTCCAGCCGGCCCTAGCGGGAGTGCCCTACGAGCAGTACTTC.

The genes are TRBV19 and TRBJ2-1; TRBD2 is a possible D gene (5 bases). CDR1 LNHDA and CDR2 SQIVND come from the germline V gene (reference sequence). The CDR3 spans 17 residues. The V end lost 7 bases, the J end lost 7 bases, and 26 bases lay between the germline ends. Written as DNA, the CDR3 is TGTGCCAGTACCACATCTGGAGGTGGGATAGAAAAAAATGAGCAGTTCTTC. This translates into CASTTSGGGIEKNEQFF.

V gene TRBV18 combines with J gene TRBJ2-5; maybe TRBD1 (6 bases). The length of the CDR3 is 17 residues. Germline values: CDR1 KGHSH, CDR2 LQKENI. Trimming took off 3 bases at V and 7 bases at J, with 24 bases between the two ends. Here the CDR3 DNA reads TGTGCCAGCTCACCGACGAGGACAGATTTCGGTACAGGGACCCAGTACTTC. It codes for CASSPTRTDFGTGTQYF.

The genes are TRBV15 and TRBJ2-1; weak D call: TRBD2 (6 bases). Trimming took off 3 bases at V and 0 bases at J, with 15 bases between the two ends. CDR1 is LNHNV, CDR2 YYDKDF, per germline (reference sequence). The CDR3 extends over 17 amino acids. The CDR3 bases are TGTGCCACCAGCAGCTTCCCCGACGGGAGCTCCTACAATGAGCAGTTCTTC. It specifies CATSSFPDGSSYNEQFF.

This clone was found a few times. The chain combines TRBV28 with TRBJ1-5; 9 bases map to TRBD1. Germline V gene lookup returns CDR1 MDHEN and CDR2 SYDVKM. The CDR3 has 14 residues. The junction had 6 bases not matched to a gene; V was cut back by 3 bases and J by 9 bases. Here the CDR3 DNA reads TGTGCCAGCAGTTTGGGACAGGGACAGCGGCCCCAGCATTTT. It yields the protein CASSLGQGQRPQHF.

J is TRBJ2-2 and V is TRBV7-8, with 14 positions matching TRBD2. There are 15 residues in the CDR3. V lost 5 bases, J lost 6 bases, and 2 bases stayed unmatched. CDR1 and CDR2 from the germline V gene are SGHVS and FQNEAQ. Here the CDR3 reads CASSQTSGRAGELFF. The CDR3 DNA follows: TGTGCCAGCAGCCAGACTAGCGGGAGGGCCGGGGAGCTGTTTTTT.

The V gene is TRBV2, the J gene TRBJ2-5, with TRBD2 matching over 7 bases. Germline-derived CDR1 and CDR2 are SNHLY and FYNNEI. V lost 2 bases, J lost 2 bases, and 2 bases stayed unmatched. CDR3 length: 14 amino acids. This CDR3 is CASSEPAGQETQYF. The DNA for the CDR3 is TGTGCCAGCAGTGAACCAGCGGGGCAAGAGACCCAGTACTTC.

The V gene is TRBV29-1, the J gene TRBJ2-1, with TRBD1 matching over 7 bases. Germline loops: CDR1 SQVTM, CDR2 ANQGSEA. Germline trimming cut 4 bases from V and 6 bases from J; bases unmatched to any gene: 3. The CDR3 spans 12 residues. The CDR3 sequence: CSVVTGLNEQFF. The CDR3 DNA reads as TGCAGCGTTGTGACAGGGCTCAATGAGCAGTTCTTC.

This chain links TRBV29-1 with TRBJ1-1, with a weak D call TRBD1 (6 bases). The CDR3 is 13 residues long. V shed 3 bases and J shed 1 base, with 9 bases lying between them. In germline, CDR1 is SQVTM, CDR2 ANQGSEA. CDR3 nucleotide sequence: TGCAGCGTTGAGCGACAGGCGAACACTGAAGCTTTCTTT. Amino acid sequence: CSVERQANTEAFF.

V and J are TRBV30 and TRBJ2-3; 9 bases map to TRBD2. Germline CDR1 is GTSNPN and CDR2 is SVGIG (reference sequence). V lost 3 bases, J lost 8 bases, and 9 bases stayed unmatched. The CDR3 spans 14 residues. The CDR3 sequence is CAWRAPSGIGTQYF. CDR3 in DNA: TGTGCCTGGAGGGCTCCTAGCGGGATAGGTACGCAGTATTTT. Drawing the rest from reference TRBV30 and TRBJ2-3, the complete variable domain is SQTIHQWPATLVQPVGSPLSLECTVEGTSNPNLYWYRQAAGRGLQLLFYSVGIGQISSEVPQNLSASRPQDRQFILSSKKLLLSDSGFYLCAWRAPSGIGTQYFGPGTRLTVL.

This chain joins TRBV7-3 and TRBJ2-1, with TRBD1 matching 8 bases. Germline CDR1 reads SGHTA; CDR2 reads FQGTGA. J lost 9 bases, V lost 3 bases, and 13 bases had no gene match. This CDR3 region has 16 residues. CDR3 nucleotide sequence: TGTGCCAGCAGCTTGGGATCTTGGTCAGGGGGCGGTGAGCAGTTCTTC. The encoded protein is CASSLGSWSGGGEQFF. The complete variable domain, with remaining parts taken from reference TRBV7-3 and TRBJ2-1, reads GAGVSQTPSNKVTEKGKYVELRCDPISGHTALYWYRQSLGQGPEFLIYFQGTGAADDSGLPNDRFFAVRPEGSVSTLKIQRTERGDSAVYLCASSLGSWSGGGEQFFGPGTRLTVL.

This clone was detected once. This sequence joins TRBV7-2 and TRBJ1-5; D gene uncertain. Per germline, CDR1 SGHTA and CDR2 FQGNSA. The CDR3 spans 13 residues. The V end was cut by 2 bases, the J end by 7 bases, with 9 bases between. CDR3 coding DNA: TGTGCCAGCAGCTTAAGAGGAGGGCAGCCCCAGCATTTT. Protein product: CASSLRGGQPQHF.

The V call is TRBV19, the J call TRBJ2-7, with 7 bases identical to TRBD1. The CDR3 consists of 12 residues. The germline gives CDR1 LNHDA, CDR2 SQIVND (reference sequence). Germline trimming cut 3 bases from V and 5 bases from J; bases unmatched to any gene: 1. DNA of the CDR3: TGTGCCAGTAGTATTGGACAGGACGAGCAGTACTTC. This codes for CASSIGQDEQYF.

CDR3: CASGPGVDEKLFF. The CDR3 DNA reads TGTGCCAGCGGTCCGGGGGTAGATGAAAAACTGTTTTTT. This chain links TRBV6-5 with TRBJ1-4, with a possible D match to TRBD1 (5 bases). V lost 8 bases to trimming and J lost 6 bases, with 13 bases between them. CDR1 is MNHEY, CDR2 SVGAGI, per germline. The CDR3 length is 13 residues.

The chain is built from TRBV5-8 and TRBJ2-7; 10 bases align to TRBD1. Trimming cost V 6 bases and J 4 bases; bases outside gene matches: 13. The CDR3 is made up of 16 amino acids. CDR1 SGHTS and CDR2 YDEGEE come from the germline V gene. CDR3 loop: CASIFLTGQGRYEQYF. The CDR3 DNA sequence: TGTGCCAGCATCTTCCTTACGGGACAGGGGAGGTACGAGCAGTACTTC. Full variable domain (rest looked up from reference TRBV5-8 and TRBJ2-7): EAGVTQSPTHLIKTRGQQATLRCSPISGHTSVYWYQQALGLGLQFLLWYDEGEERNRGNFPPRFSGRQFPNYSSELNVNALELEDSALYLCASIFLTGQGRYEQYFGPGTRLTVT.

This clone appeared a single time. The genes are TRBV9 and TRBJ1-1; 8 bases align to TRBD1. Trimming removed 4 bases from V and 4 bases from J; junction bases left unmatched: 6. This CDR3 region has 14 residues. Germline-derived CDR1 and CDR2 are SGDLS and YYNGEE. Here the CDR3 DNA reads TGTGCCAGCAGCCCGAGACAGGGGATCACTGAAGCTTTCTTT. The encoded protein is CASSPRQGITEAFF.

This chain uses TRBV18 with TRBJ1-1; 10 nucleotides align to TRBD1. V shed 1 base, J shed 6 bases, and the junction held 5 bases outside the gene matches. Germline V gene sequence: CDR1 KGHSH, CDR2 LQKENI. CDR3 length: 15 amino acids. CDR3 sequence (DNA): TGTGCCAGCTCACCACGGGACAGGGGATTCGCTGAAGCTTTCTTT. It translates to CASSPRDRGFAEAFF.

This clone is a singleton in its sample. The chain is built from TRBV7-9 and TRBJ1-3; the D is unclear. The V end was cut by 11 bases, the J end by 0 bases, with 11 bases between. The CDR3 spans 13 residues. The germline CDR1 and CDR2 sequences are SEHNR and FQNEAQ (reference sequence). The CDR3 region has the DNA TGTGCCGGTTCAGCGAGCTCTGGAAACACCATATATTTT. Protein product: CAGSASSGNTIYF.

This clone was seen a handful of times. The chain couples TRBV5-6 to TRBJ2-4; TRBD1 matches at 7 bases. After removal of 4 bases from V and 4 bases from J, the junction contained 8 bases not matched to a gene. The germline V gene has CDR1 SGHDT and CDR2 YYEEEE. This CDR3 spans 15 amino acids. The CDR3 nucleotides are TGTGCCAGCAGCGAACACCGGGACAGTAAAAACATTCAGTACTTC. It is translated as CASSEHRDSKNIQYF. The whole variable domain, remainder taken from reference TRBV5-6 and TRBJ2-4, is DAGVTQSPTHLIKTRGQQVTLRCSPKSGHDTVSWYQQALGQGPQFIFQYYEEEERQRGNFPDRFSGHQFPNYSSELNVNALLLGDSALYLCASSEHRDSKNIQYFGAGTRLSVL.

This sequence joins TRBV18 and TRBJ2-7; the D is unclear. V was clipped by 4 bases and J by 7 bases, with 17 bases between them. CDR3 length equals 14 residues. From germline, CDR1 is KGHSH and CDR2 LQKENI. The CDR3 nucleotides are TGTGCCAGCTCACAACAGAAGCCCCTGAGTGAGCAGTACTTC. Protein sequence: CASSQQKPLSEQYF.

V is TRBV9 and J is TRBJ2-2; no definite D call. The germline V gene encodes CDR1 SGDLS and CDR2 YYNGEE. The CDR3 totals 14 residues. Trimming cost V 3 bases and J 1 base, with 7 bases left between them. For the CDR3, the DNA is TGTGCCAGCAGCGCAAGAGTGAACACCGGGGAGCTGTTTTTT. This sequence encodes CASSARVNTGELFF. Using reference TRBV9 and TRBJ2-2 for the parts outside the CDR3, the full variable domain is DSGVTQTPKHLITATGQRVTLRCSPRSGDLSVYWYQQSLDQGLQFLIQYYNGEERAKGNILERFSAQQFPDLHSELNLSSLELGDSALYFCASSARVNTGELFFGEGSRLTVL.

This chain joins TRBV19 and TRBJ2-1; 10 bases are a match to TRBD2. The CDR3 extends over 14 amino acids. With 5 bases clipped from V and 9 bases from J, the junction kept 7 bases outside the gene matches. Germline lookup yields CDR1 LNHDA and CDR2 SQIVND (reference sequence). CDR3 loop: CASSPSGREGEQFF. The CDR3 nucleotides are TGTGCCAGTAGTCCAAGCGGGAGGGAGGGTGAGCAGTTCTTC.

This chain links TRBV5-1 with TRBJ2-3; D gene uncertain. V was pared by 0 bases and J by 5 bases, with 7 bases between. CDR1 is SGHRS and CDR2 is YFSETQ in the germline V gene. This CDR3 region has 13 residues. CDR3 sequence (DNA): TGCGCCAGCAGCTTGGGGGCCATAGATACGCAGTATTTT. Its protein is CASSLGAIDTQYF.